The clone carrying this T cell receptor (beta chain) came up many times. This entry belongs to a study of T cells in Graves' hyperthyroidism and ophthalmopathy. Germline loops: CDR1 LGHDT, CDR2 YNNKEL (reference sequence). The CDR3 extends over 16 amino acids. V was clipped by 2 bases and J by 6 bases; unmatched bases: 9. From RNA transcripts, TCR beta CDR3 regions were amplified. Initially, a first-round RT-PCR of the TCR CDR3 employed the HTBI primer set. TCRdb ran MiXCR on the multiplex PCR reads and lists one entry per CDR3 protein. The repertoire holds approximately 420,000 distinct CDR3 sequences, with about 15% as singletons.

J is TRBJ2-2 and V is TRBV3-1; 7 bases are a match to TRBD2. The sequencing input was blood. The origin of this receptor is a woman between 25 and 40 years old with Graves' hyperthyroidism. This chain's CDR3 is CASSQRGATSAGELFF. The CDR3, as DNA: TGTGCCAGCAGCCAAAGAGGGGCCACTAGCGCCGGGGAGCTGTTTTTT.